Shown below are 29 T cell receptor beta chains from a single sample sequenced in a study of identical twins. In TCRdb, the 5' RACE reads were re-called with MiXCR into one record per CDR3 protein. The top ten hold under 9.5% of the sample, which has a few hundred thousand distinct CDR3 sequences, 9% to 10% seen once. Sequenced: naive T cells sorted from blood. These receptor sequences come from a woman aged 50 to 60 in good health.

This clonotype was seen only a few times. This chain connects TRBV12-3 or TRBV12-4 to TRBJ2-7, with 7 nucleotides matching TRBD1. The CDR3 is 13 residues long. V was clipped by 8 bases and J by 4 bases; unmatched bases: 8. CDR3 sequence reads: CASGKQGRYEQYV. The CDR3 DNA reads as TGTGCCAGCGGAAAACAGGGGCGGTACGAGCAGTACGTC.

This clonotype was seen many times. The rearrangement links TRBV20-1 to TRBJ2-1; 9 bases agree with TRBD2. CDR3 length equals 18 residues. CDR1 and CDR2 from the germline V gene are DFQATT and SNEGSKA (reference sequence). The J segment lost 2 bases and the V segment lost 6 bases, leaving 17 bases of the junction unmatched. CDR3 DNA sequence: TGCAGTGCCCATAAGAGTCTAGCGGGATCTGGGCCCTACAATGAGCAGTTCTTC. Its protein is CSAHKSLAGSGPYNEQFF.

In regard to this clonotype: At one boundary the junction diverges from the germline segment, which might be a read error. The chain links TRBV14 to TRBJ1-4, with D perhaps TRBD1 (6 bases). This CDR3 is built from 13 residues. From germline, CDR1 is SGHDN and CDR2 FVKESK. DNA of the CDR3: TGTGCCAGCAGCGTCGCAGGGGATGAAAAACCGTTTTTT. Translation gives CASSVAGDEKPFF.

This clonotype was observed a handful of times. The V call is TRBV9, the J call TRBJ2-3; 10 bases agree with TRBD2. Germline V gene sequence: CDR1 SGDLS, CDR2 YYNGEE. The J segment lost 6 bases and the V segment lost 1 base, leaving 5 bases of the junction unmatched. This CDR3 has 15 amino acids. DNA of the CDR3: TGTGCCAGCAGCGTAACGCTAGCGGGAGACGATACGCAGTATTTT. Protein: CASSVTLAGDDTQYF. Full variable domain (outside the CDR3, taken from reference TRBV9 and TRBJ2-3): DSGVTQTPKHLITATGQRVTLRCSPRSGDLSVYWYQQSLDQGLQFLIQYYNGEERAKGNILERFSAQQFPDLHSELNLSSLELGDSALYFCASSVTLAGDDTQYFGPGTRLTVL.

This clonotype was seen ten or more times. In DNA form, the CDR3 reads TGCGCCAGCAGCTTGGGTCTGGGGCGGTCCACAGATACGCAGTATTTT. Translated: CASSLGLGRSTDTQYF. This chain links TRBV5-1 with TRBJ2-3; perhaps TRBD1 as D (5 bases). Trimming left V 0 bases short and J 2 bases short, with 13 bases between. CDR1 SGHRS and CDR2 YFSETQ come from the germline V gene. The CDR3 sequence is 16 residues long.

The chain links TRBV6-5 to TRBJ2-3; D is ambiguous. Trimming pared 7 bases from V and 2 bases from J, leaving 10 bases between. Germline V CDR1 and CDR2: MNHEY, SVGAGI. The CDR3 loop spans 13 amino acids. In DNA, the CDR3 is TGTGCCAGCATGGGTATAATCACAGATACGCAGTATTTT. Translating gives CASMGIITDTQYF.

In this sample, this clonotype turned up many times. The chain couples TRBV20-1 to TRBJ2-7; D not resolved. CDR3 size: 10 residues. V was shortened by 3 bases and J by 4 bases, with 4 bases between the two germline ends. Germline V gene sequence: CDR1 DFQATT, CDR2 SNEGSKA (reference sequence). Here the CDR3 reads CSARSYEQYF. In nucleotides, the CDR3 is TGCAGTGCTAGGAGTTACGAGCAGTACTTC.

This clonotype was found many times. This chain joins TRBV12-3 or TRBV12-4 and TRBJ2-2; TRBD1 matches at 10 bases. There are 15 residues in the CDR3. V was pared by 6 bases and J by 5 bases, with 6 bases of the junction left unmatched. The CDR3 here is CASSPRQGATGELFF. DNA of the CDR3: TGTGCCAGCAGCCCTCGACAGGGGGCGACCGGGGAGCTGTTTTTT.

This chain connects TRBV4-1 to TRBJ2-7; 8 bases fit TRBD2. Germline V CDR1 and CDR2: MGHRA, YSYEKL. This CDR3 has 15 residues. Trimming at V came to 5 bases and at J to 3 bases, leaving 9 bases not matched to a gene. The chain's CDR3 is CASSFRAAGDYEQYF. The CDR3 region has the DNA TGCGCCAGCAGCTTCAGGGCAGCGGGAGACTACGAGCAGTACTTC.

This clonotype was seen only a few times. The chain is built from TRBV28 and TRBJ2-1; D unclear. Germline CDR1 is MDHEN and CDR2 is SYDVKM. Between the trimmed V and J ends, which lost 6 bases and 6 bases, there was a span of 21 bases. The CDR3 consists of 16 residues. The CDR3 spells CASSQIGLLGVNEQFF. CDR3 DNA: TGTGCCAGCAGCCAGATTGGGCTCCTGGGCGTCAATGAGCAGTTCTTC. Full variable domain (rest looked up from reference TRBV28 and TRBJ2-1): DVKVTQSSRYLVKRTGEKVFLECVQDMDHENMFWYRQDPGLGLRLIYFSYDVKMKEKGDIPEGYSVSREKKERFSLILESASTNQTSMYLCASSQIGLLGVNEQFFGPGTRLTVL.

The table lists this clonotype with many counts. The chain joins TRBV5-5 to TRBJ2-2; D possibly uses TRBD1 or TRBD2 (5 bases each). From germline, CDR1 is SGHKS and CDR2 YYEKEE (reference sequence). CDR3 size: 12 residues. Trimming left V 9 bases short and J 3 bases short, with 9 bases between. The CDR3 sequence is CATLGDTGELFF. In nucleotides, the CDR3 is TGTGCCACCCTGGGGGACACCGGGGAGCTGTTTTTT.

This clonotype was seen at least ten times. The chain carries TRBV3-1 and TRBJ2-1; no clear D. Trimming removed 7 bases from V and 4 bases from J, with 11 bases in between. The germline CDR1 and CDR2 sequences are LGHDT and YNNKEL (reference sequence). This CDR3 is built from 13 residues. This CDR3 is CASTERGYNEQFF. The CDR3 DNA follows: TGTGCCAGCACCGAGCGTGGGTACAATGAGCAGTTCTTC.

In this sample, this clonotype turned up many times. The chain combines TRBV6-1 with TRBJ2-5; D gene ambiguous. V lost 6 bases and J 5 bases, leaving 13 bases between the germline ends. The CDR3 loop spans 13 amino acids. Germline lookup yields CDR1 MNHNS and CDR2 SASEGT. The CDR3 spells CASSGLGLETQYF. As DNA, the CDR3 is TGTGCCAGCAGCGGGCTGGGCTTGGAGACCCAGTACTTC.

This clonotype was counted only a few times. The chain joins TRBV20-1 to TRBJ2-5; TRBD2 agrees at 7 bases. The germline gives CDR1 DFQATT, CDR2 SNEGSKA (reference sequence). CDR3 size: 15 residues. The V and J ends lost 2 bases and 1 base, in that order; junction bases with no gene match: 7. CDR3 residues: CSARMQGGSQETQYF. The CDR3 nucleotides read TGCAGTGCTAGAATGCAGGGAGGGTCCCAAGAGACCCAGTACTTC.

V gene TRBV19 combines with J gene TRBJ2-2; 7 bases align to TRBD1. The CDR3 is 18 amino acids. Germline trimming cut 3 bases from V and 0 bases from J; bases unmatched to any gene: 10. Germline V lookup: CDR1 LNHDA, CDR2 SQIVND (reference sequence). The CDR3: CASSMRRRDSANTGELFF. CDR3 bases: TGTGCCAGTAGTATGCGACGAAGGGACAGCGCGAACACCGGGGAGCTGTTTTTT. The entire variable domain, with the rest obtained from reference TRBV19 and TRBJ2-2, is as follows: DGGITQSPKYLFRKEGQNVTLSCEQNLNHDAMYWYRQDPGQGLRLIYYSQIVNDFQKGDIAEGYSVSREKKESFPLTVTSAQKNPTAFYLCASSMRRRDSANTGELFFGEGSRLTVL.

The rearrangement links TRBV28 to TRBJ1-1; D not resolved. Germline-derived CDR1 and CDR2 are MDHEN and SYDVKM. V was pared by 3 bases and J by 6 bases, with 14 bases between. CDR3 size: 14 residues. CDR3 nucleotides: TGTGCCAGCAGTTTGGCCGGTGGTCCGGCTGAAGCTTTCTTT. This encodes CASSLAGGPAEAFF.

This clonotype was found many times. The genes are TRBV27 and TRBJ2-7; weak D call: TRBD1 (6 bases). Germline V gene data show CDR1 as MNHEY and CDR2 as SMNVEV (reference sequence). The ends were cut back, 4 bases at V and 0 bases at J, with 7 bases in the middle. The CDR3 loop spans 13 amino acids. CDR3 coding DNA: TGTGCCAGCAGTTCGGACAGCTCCTACGAGCAGTACTTC. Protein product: CASSSDSSYEQYF.

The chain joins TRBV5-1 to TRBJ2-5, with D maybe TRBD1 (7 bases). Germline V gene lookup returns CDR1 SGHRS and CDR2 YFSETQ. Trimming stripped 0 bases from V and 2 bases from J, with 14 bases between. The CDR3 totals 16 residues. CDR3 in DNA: TGCGCCAGCAGCTTGGCAGCGACAGGGAGGCAAGAGACCCAGTACTTC. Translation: CASSLAATGRQETQYF.

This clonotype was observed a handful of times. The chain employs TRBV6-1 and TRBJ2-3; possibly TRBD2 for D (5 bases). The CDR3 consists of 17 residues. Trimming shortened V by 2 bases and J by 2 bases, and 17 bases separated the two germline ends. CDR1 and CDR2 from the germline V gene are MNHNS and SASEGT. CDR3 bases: TGTGCCAGCAGTGAAAAGATCCGGGGAAGGGACACAGATACGCAGTATTTT. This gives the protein CASSEKIRGRDTDTQYF.

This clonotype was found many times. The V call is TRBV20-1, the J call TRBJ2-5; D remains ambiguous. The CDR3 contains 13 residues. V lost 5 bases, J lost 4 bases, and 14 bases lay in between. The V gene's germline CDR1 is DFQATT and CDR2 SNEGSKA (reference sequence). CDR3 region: CSAPYRPAETQYF. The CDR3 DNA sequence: TGCAGTGCTCCTTATAGGCCGGCAGAGACCCAGTACTTC.

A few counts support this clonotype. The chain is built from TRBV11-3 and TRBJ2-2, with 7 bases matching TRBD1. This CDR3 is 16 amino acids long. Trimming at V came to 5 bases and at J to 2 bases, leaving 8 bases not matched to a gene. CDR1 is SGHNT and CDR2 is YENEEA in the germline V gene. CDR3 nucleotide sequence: TGTGCCAGCAGCCCTAACAGGGGTTTCAACACCGGGGAGCTGTTTTTT. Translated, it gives CASSPNRGFNTGELFF.

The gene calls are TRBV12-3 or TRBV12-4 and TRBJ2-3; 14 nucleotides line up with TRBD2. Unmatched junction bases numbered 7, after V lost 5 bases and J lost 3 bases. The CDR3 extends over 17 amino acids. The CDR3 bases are TGTGCCAGCAGTAAGCAGGGACTAGCGGGAGCTACAGATACGCAGTATTTT. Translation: CASSKQGLAGATDTQYF.

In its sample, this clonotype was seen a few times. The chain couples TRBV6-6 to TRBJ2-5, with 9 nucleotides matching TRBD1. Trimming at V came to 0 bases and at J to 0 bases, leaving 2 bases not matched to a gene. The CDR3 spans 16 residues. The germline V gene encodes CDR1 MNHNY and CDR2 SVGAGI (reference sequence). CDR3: CASSYSGQGDQETQYF. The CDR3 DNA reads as TGTGCCAGCAGTTACTCGGGACAGGGTGACCAAGAGACCCAGTACTTC.

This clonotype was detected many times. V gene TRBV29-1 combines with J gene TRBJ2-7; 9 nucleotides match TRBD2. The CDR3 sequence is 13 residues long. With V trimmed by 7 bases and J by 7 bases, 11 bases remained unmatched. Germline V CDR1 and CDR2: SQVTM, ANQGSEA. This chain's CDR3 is CSASTSGSREQYF. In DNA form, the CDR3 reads TGCAGCGCTTCGACTAGCGGATCTCGAGAGCAGTACTTC.

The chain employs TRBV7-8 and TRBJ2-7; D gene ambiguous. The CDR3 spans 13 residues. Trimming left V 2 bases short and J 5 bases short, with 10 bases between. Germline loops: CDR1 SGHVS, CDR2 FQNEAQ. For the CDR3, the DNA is TGTGCCAGCAGCTTATCCGATCTGGACGAGCAGTACTTC. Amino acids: CASSLSDLDEQYF. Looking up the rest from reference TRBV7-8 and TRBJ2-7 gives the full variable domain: GAGVSQSPRYKVAKRGQDVALRCDPISGHVSLFWYQQALGQGPEFLTYFQNEAQLDKSGLPSDRFFAERPEGSVSTLKIQRTQQEDSAVYLCASSLSDLDEQYFGPGTRLTVT.

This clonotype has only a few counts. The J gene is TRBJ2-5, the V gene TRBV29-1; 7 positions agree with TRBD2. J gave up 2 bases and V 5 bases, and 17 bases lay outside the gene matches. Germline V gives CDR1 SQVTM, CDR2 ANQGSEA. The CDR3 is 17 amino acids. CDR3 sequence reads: CSVSGTTTGAGQETQYF. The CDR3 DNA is TGCAGCGTTAGTGGGACTACCACGGGAGCCGGGCAAGAGACCCAGTACTTC. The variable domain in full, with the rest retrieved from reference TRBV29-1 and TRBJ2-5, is SAVISQKPSRDICQRGTSLTIQCQVDSQVTMMFWYRQQPGQSLTLIATANQGSEATYESGFVIDKFPISRPNLTFSTLTVSNMSPEDSSIYLCSVSGTTTGAGQETQYFGPGTRLLVL.

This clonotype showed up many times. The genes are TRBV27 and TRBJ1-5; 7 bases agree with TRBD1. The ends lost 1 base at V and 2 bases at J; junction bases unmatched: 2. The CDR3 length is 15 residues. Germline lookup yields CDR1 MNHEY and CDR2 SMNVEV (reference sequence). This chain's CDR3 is CASSLYRGGNQPQHF. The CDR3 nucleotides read TGTGCCAGCAGTTTATACAGGGGAGGCAATCAGCCCCAGCATTTT.

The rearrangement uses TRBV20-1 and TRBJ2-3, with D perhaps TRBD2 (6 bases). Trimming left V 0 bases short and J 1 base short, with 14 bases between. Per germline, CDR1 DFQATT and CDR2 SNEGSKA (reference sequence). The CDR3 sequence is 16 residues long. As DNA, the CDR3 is TGCAGTGCTAGAGATGGGGTGGGAGGACGCACAGATACGCAGTATTTT. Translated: CSARDGVGGRTDTQYF.

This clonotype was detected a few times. The CDR3 nucleotides are TGCAGTGCCGATGGGACTAGCGGGCCAACTAATGAGCAGTTCTTC. It codes for CSADGTSGPTNEQFF. The V and J genes are TRBV20-1 and TRBJ2-1; 12 bases agree with TRBD2. Germline-derived CDR1 and CDR2 are DFQATT and SNEGSKA (reference sequence). After removal of 6 bases from V and 7 bases from J, the junction contained 10 bases not matched to a gene. The CDR3 totals 15 residues.